The clone carrying this TCR beta chain was seen a few times. The antigen remains undetermined. This sample was included in a study of cytomegalovirus exposure and HLA in healthy donors. Findings and limits, study-wide: In a later analysis, most CMV-associated TCR beta chains appeared HLA-restricted. Many donors shared some public TCRs, even though most TCR sequences were rare.

PCR employed 60 Vbeta and 13 Jbeta primers. The method was immunoSEQ multiplex PCR; TCRdb's version includes in-frame clones alone and lacks a portion of them. The data show about 160,000 clones, around 82% seen once. The sample was PBMCs. This sequence was found in a man aged 45 to 65 in good health and CMV-seropositive.

This CDR3 is CASSQRDRTLGEQYF. Written as DNA, the CDR3 is TGTGCCAGCAGCCAAAGGGACAGGACGCTGGGGGAGCAGTACTTC. The chain is built from TRBV14 and TRBJ2-7; 8 bases map to TRBD1. CDR3 length: 15 amino acids. In germline, CDR1 is SGHDN, CDR2 FVKESK. V trimming: 2 bases; J trimming: 7 bases; junction bases outside the gene matches: 10.